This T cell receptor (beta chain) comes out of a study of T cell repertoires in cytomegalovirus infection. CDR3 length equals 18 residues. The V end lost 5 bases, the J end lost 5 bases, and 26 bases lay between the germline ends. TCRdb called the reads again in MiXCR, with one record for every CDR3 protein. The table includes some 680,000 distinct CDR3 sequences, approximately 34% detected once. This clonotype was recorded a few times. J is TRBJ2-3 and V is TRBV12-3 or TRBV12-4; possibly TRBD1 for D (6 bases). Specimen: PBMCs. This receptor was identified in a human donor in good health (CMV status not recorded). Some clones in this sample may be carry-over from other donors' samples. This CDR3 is CASSPRLRDTGKRDTQYF. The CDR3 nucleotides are TGTGCCAGCAGTCCGCGGCTCCGGGACACAGGAAAAAGAGATACGCAGTATTTT.